The source of this TCR beta chain is a study of blood T cells in healthy people across ages. Study results and caveats: The donors' CMV status was not determined, possibly confounding changes in expanded clonotypes. The percentage of naive T cells correlated strongly with TCR beta diversity.

Peripheral blood, about 9.8 milliliters per donor, was collected. Using a J-beta primer mix together with a sample-barcoded 5' primer, a second PCR was run for about 6 to 12 cycles. TCRdb passed the 5' RACE reads through MiXCR, listing each CDR3 protein once. The data hold roughly 570,000 distinct CDR3 sequences, with 27% observed a single time. About this clonotype itself: Its specificity is not known.

This clonotype was obtained from an older woman in good health. Sequencing input: blood.

The CDR3 here is CASSYSRETPLHF. In nucleotides, the CDR3 is TGTGCCAGCAGTTATTCCAGGGAGACACCCCTCCACTTT. The chain uses TRBV6-6 and TRBJ1-6; tentatively, D is TRBD1 (5 bases). Trimming cost V 3 bases and J 11 bases, with 11 bases left between them. Germline V lookup: CDR1 MNHNY, CDR2 SVGAGI (reference sequence). The CDR3 has 13 amino acids.